One and the same sample provided the 11 T cell receptor beta chains below, sequenced in a study of beta chain features in type 1 diabetes. The whole isolated RNA underwent reverse transcription, so sequencing captured expressed TCRB transcripts. Measured with immunoSEQ multiplex PCR; TCRdb has only the in-frame clones, and not every one. The sample consists of over 150,000 clones, about an eighth of them appearing once. The source material was central memory CD4+ T cells from blood. The receptors stem from a woman aged 18-29 years in good health.

This clone came up once. This chain links TRBV5-1 with TRBJ2-1; 12 bases fit TRBD2. CDR1 and CDR2 from the germline V gene are SGHRS and YFSETQ. The CDR3 loop spans 16 amino acids. V lost 4 bases to trimming and J lost 6 bases; unmatched junction nucleotides: 8. The CDR3: CASSTGLAGRANEQFF. In nucleotides, the CDR3 is TGCGCCAGCAGCACTGGACTAGCGGGAAGGGCCAATGAGCAGTTCTTC. The variable domain in full, completed from reference TRBV5-1 and TRBJ2-1, reads KAGVTQTPRYLIKTRGQQVTLSCSPISGHRSVSWYQQTPGQGLQFLFEYFSETQRNKGNFPGRFSGRQFSNSRSEMNVSTLELGDSALYLCASSTGLAGRANEQFFGPGTRLTVL.

The chain recombines TRBV10-3 with TRBJ2-1; perhaps TRBD1 as D (6 bases). Looked up from germline, CDR1 is ENHRY and CDR2 is SYGVKD. The V end lost 0 bases, the J end lost 5 bases, and 11 bases lay between the germline ends. This CDR3 region has 15 residues. CDR3 region: CAISESKQGNNEQFF. CDR3 nucleotide sequence: TGTGCCATCAGTGAGTCGAAACAGGGAAACAATGAGCAGTTCTTC.

This chain uses TRBV5-4 with TRBJ2-1; D possibly corresponds to TRBD2 (5 bases). Deletions cut 2 bases from V and 5 bases from J, with 14 bases between. CDR1 is SGHNT and CDR2 is YYREEE in the germline V gene (reference sequence). This CDR3 comprises 15 residues. CDR3 DNA: TGTGCCAGCAGCTTAGGCGGGCCAATAAACAATGAGCAGTTCTTC. Amino acid sequence: CASSLGGPINNEQFF.

This clone was detected a few times. The chain recombines TRBV7-3 with TRBJ2-1; D might be TRBD1 (7 bases). The CDR3 length is 16 residues. Germline assignment: CDR1 SGHTA and CDR2 FQGTGA. The ends were cut back, 5 bases at V and 5 bases at J, with 19 bases in the middle. For the CDR3, the DNA is TGTGCCAGCAGCATCCGGACAGGAGGGGCTAACAATGAGCAGTTCTTC. It codes for CASSIRTGGANNEQFF.

A few counts support this clone. The CDR3, as DNA: TGCGCCAGCAGCTTGAGTGTCGGGGGAATAGGCTTCTCCGGCGAGCAGTACTTC. Encoded protein: CASSLSVGGIGFSGEQYF. This chain links TRBV5-1 with TRBJ2-7; D might be TRBD2 (6 bases). The CDR3 is made up of 18 amino acids. Germline V gene data show CDR1 as SGHRS and CDR2 as YFSETQ. With 1 base removed from V and 6 bases from J, the gap between germline ends came to 26 bases. Based on the CDR3 plus reference TRBV5-1 and TRBJ2-7, the full variable domain is KAGVTQTPRYLIKTRGQQVTLSCSPISGHRSVSWYQQTPGQGLQFLFEYFSETQRNKGNFPGRFSGRQFSNSRSEMNVSTLELGDSALYLCASSLSVGGIGFSGEQYFGPGTRLTVT.

The chain has TRBV4-1 and TRBJ2-1; no definite D call. V gave up 1 base and J gave up 6 bases, with 16 bases separating them. Germline loops: CDR1 MGHRA, CDR2 YSYEKL. The CDR3 consists of 16 residues. The CDR3, as DNA: TGCGCCAGCAGCCAAGTCTTCTCCAGTAACAGCAATGAGCAGTTCTTC. This translates into CASSQVFSSNSNEQFF.

This clone has just a few counts. CDR3 DNA: TGTGCCAGCAGCTTCGGGGAAGCCAAAAACATTCAGTACTTC. As protein: CASSFGEAKNIQYF. V is TRBV13 and J is TRBJ2-4; perhaps TRBD2 as D (5 bases). The germline V gene encodes CDR1 PRHDT and CDR2 FYEKMQ (reference sequence). V lost 3 bases and J lost 0, with 6 bases in between. The CDR3 is made up of 14 amino acids.

This clone was counted between two and nine times. The sample carries other DNA sequences with the same CDR3. The chain uses TRBV9 and TRBJ1-1, with D hard to call. CDR1 SGDLS and CDR2 YYNGEE come from the germline V gene. The CDR3 runs 13 residues. Trimming pared 1 base from V and 3 bases from J, leaving 7 bases between. Here the CDR3 reads CASSVSPDTEAFF. CDR3 bases: TGTGCCAGCAGCGTATCCCCAGACACTGAAGCTTTCTTT.

The sample holds a few counts of this clone. The chain carries TRBV6-1 and TRBJ2-3, with 16 positions matching TRBD2. CDR1 MNHNS and CDR2 SASEGT come from the germline V gene. After removal of 3 bases from V and 6 bases from J, the junction contained 12 bases not matched to a gene. This CDR3 has 19 residues. The CDR3 nucleotides are TGTGCCAGCAGTGATGGGGTTCTGGGACTAGCGGGAGGGTCGGATACGCAGTATTTT. Protein product: CASSDGVLGLAGGSDTQYF.

The V call is TRBV27, the J call TRBJ2-2; 12 bases are shared with TRBD1. CDR1 is MNHEY and CDR2 is SMNVEV in the germline V gene (reference sequence). The CDR3 is 18 amino acids. Trimming at V came to 5 bases and at J to 4 bases, leaving 11 bases not matched to a gene. The CDR3 spells CASSPSGGQGAGTGELFF. The CDR3 DNA is TGTGCCAGCAGTCCCAGTGGGGGACAGGGGGCAGGCACCGGGGAGCTGTTTTTT.

The gene calls are TRBV29-1 and TRBJ2-1; the D is unclear. The V end was cut by 6 bases, the J end by 1 base, with 10 bases between. Germline V gene data show CDR1 as SQVTM and CDR2 as ANQGSEA. CDR3 length equals 13 residues. CDR3 in amino acids: CSVPLVSYNEQFF. The CDR3 DNA sequence: TGCAGCGTCCCCCTAGTATCCTACAATGAGCAGTTCTTC.